Shown below are 18 T cell receptor beta chains from a single sample sequenced in a study of blood T cells in healthy people across ages. The use of a sample-barcoded 5' primer and a J-beta primer mix characterized a second PCR of 7 to 11 cycles. TCRdb reprocessed the 5' RACE reads via MiXCR and lists one record per CDR3 protein. The sample holds hundreds of thousands of distinct CDR3 sequences, less than 35% seen once. The source material was blood. These receptors originate from a woman older than 75 in good health.

This clonotype was seen repeatedly, ten times or more. V gene TRBV5-6 combines with J gene TRBJ2-4; no clear D. CDR1 is SGHDT and CDR2 is YYEEEE in the germline V gene. CDR3 length: 16 residues. Between the trimmed V and J ends, which lost 5 bases and 0 bases, there was a span of 15 bases. This CDR3 is CASRYSRTEAKNIQYF. Written as DNA, the CDR3 is TGTGCCAGCAGATACTCTCGTACGGAAGCCAAAAACATTCAGTACTTC.

The chain employs TRBV7-8 and TRBJ2-1, with TRBD1 as a possible D gene (6 bases). This CDR3 spans 15 amino acids. V lost 5 bases and J lost 5, with 16 bases in between. Germline loops: CDR1 SGHVS, CDR2 FQNEAQ. CDR3 bases: TGTGCCAGCAGCCCCAGAAGGACAGTTAACAATGAGCAGTTCTTC. Translated, it gives CASSPRRTVNNEQFF.

Worth noting for this clonotype: Given a much more abundant clone one base away, this may be a read error. The chain is built from TRBV7-2 and TRBJ1-4; TRBD1 matches at 8 bases. The CDR3 loop spans 14 amino acids. Germline loops: CDR1 SGHTA, CDR2 FQGNSA. The CDR3 DNA reads as TGTGCCAGCAGCTTACAGGGGGCTAATGAAAAACCGTTTTTT. As protein: CASSLQGANEKPFF.

This clonotype was picked up many times. The chain employs TRBV7-9 and TRBJ2-1; 9 bases are a match to TRBD1. Germline CDR1 and CDR2: SEHNR and FQNEAQ (reference sequence). The CDR3 consists of 14 residues. The trim removed 4 bases at V and 8 bases at J, leaving 6 bases unmatched. The CDR3 DNA reads TGTGCCAGCAGCTACGGACAGGGGTGGGATGAGCAGTTCTTC. Protein product: CASSYGQGWDEQFF.

Points on this clonotype: A much larger clone differs from this one at a single base, so this may be a read error. The chain recombines TRBV7-2 with TRBJ2-6; possibly TRBD1 or TRBD2 for D (5 bases each). Germline V CDR1 and CDR2: SGHTA, FQGNSA. CDR3 size: 13 residues. The CDR3 sequence: CASSGARADVLTF. The CDR3 DNA reads TGTGCCAGCAGTGGGGCGAGGGCCGACGTCCTGACTTTC. Using reference TRBV7-2 and TRBJ2-6 for the parts outside the CDR3, the full variable domain is GAGVSQSPSNKVTEKGKDVELRCDPISGHTALYWYRQSLGQGLEFLIYFQGNSAPDKSGLPSDRFSAERTGGSVSTLTIQRTQQEDSAVYLCASSGARADVLTFGAGSRLTVL.

This clonotype was counted many times. The chain recombines TRBV5-1 with TRBJ2-1; D gene uncertain. V was pared by 1 base and J by 0 bases, with 11 bases between. The length of the CDR3 is 16 residues. Germline assignment: CDR1 SGHRS and CDR2 YFSETQ. CDR3 loop: CASSLPGPFSYNEQFF. The CDR3 nucleotides are TGCGCCAGCAGCTTGCCAGGACCATTCTCCTACAATGAGCAGTTCTTC.

The rearrangement links TRBV2 to TRBJ2-4, with TRBD1 identical over 7 bases. Trimming removed 5 bases from V and 13 bases from J; junction bases left unmatched: 11. The germline V gene encodes CDR1 SNHLY and CDR2 FYNNEI. The CDR3 is 13 residues long. CDR3 DNA sequence: TGTGCCAGCAGTAACCGACGGGACAGTGAGCAGTACTTC. Residues: CASSNRRDSEQYF.

This clonotype occurred many times. The V and J genes are TRBV7-2 and TRBJ2-7; D gene ambiguous. Trimming removed 7 bases from V and 0 bases from J, with 19 bases in between. This CDR3 has 16 amino acids. CDR1 and CDR2 (germline): SGHTA, FQGNSA. The CDR3 loop reads CASTANPRVSSYEQYF. DNA for the CDR3: TGTGCCAGCACCGCAAACCCCCGAGTAAGCTCCTACGAGCAGTACTTC.

This clonotype was counted only a few times. This rearrangement joins TRBV20-1 to TRBJ1-2, with 7 bases matching TRBD1. This CDR3 contains 15 residues. Trimming at V came to 0 bases and at J to 10 bases, leaving 14 bases not matched to a gene. Per germline, CDR1 DFQATT and CDR2 SNEGSKA (reference sequence). DNA of the CDR3: TGCAGTGCTAGAGATCCCAGGCGGACAGGTCCAGCCTACACCTTC. Its protein is CSARDPRRTGPAYTF.

V usage is TRBV7-2 and J usage is TRBJ1-2; 7 bases align to TRBD1. There are 15 residues in the CDR3. The V gene's germline CDR1 is SGHTA and CDR2 FQGNSA. V dropped 5 bases and J dropped 4; count of bases not matched to a gene: 10. This CDR3 is CASSVDRAKGYGYTF. The DNA of the CDR3 is TGTGCCAGCAGCGTCGACAGGGCAAAGGGCTATGGCTACACCTTC.

The gene calls are TRBV7-2 and TRBJ2-1, with TRBD2 identical over 14 bases. Germline-derived CDR1 and CDR2 are SGHTA and FQGNSA. Trimming cost V 5 bases and J 7 bases; bases outside gene matches: 4. This CDR3 is 15 amino acids long. The CDR3 loop reads CTSSPGLAGVNEQFF. CDR3 in DNA: TGTACCAGCAGCCCGGGACTAGCGGGAGTGAATGAGCAGTTCTTC.

This clonotype was recorded once. The chain employs TRBV10-3 and TRBJ2-5; TRBD1 might be the D (6 bases). This CDR3 spans 16 amino acids. The germline V and J ends were trimmed by 0 bases and 2 bases, with 13 bases remaining between them. Germline assignment: CDR1 ENHRY and CDR2 SYGVKD. The CDR3 here is CAISESEGVGQETQYF. CDR3 DNA: TGTGCCATCAGTGAGTCTGAGGGGGTCGGACAAGAGACCCAGTACTTC.

This clonotype was seen more than once but under ten times. This sequence joins TRBV5-1 and TRBJ1-1; a weak D match, TRBD1 (6 bases). V was trimmed by 4 bases and J by 12 bases, leaving 13 bases between them. The germline gives CDR1 SGHRS, CDR2 YFSETQ. The CDR3 runs 11 residues. The DNA for the CDR3 is TGCGCCAGCAGCGGGCACAGGGAGACTTTCTTT. It encodes CASSGHRETFF.

V usage is TRBV20-1 and J usage is TRBJ1-1, with 9 bases that match TRBD1. The CDR3 has 16 residues. The trim removed 0 bases at V and 6 bases at J, leaving 11 bases unmatched. The germline CDR1 and CDR2 sequences are DFQATT and SNEGSKA (reference sequence). CDR3: CSARDQGTGRSPEAFF. The CDR3 DNA sequence: TGCAGTGCTAGAGATCAGGGGACAGGGAGGAGCCCTGAAGCTTTCTTT.

The J gene is TRBJ2-1, the V gene TRBV10-2; 8 bases map to TRBD1. The germline CDR1 and CDR2 sequences are WSHSY and SAAADI. The CDR3 is 17 amino acids. J was trimmed by 2 bases and V by 6 bases; bases with no gene match: 12. CDR3 region: CASSDPGGQGTYNEQFF. The CDR3 nucleotides read TGCGCCAGCAGCGACCCCGGTGGACAGGGAACCTACAATGAGCAGTTCTTC.

This clonotype has a count of ten or more. J is TRBJ2-5 and V is TRBV6-2 or TRBV6-3; tentatively, D is TRBD1 (5 bases). The germline V gene encodes CDR1 MNHEY and CDR2 SVGEGT. The germline V and J ends were trimmed by 6 bases and 5 bases, with 16 bases remaining between them. The CDR3 consists of 14 residues. In nucleotides, the CDR3 is TGTGCCAGCAGACAATTACAGGTTGGGGAGACCCAGTACTTC. This translates into CASRQLQVGETQYF.

The chain has TRBV4-3 and TRBJ2-1; 7 bases fit TRBD2. The CDR3 has 20 residues. The V gene's germline CDR1 is LGHNA and CDR2 YSLEER. Losses at the gene ends were 0 bases for V and 4 bases for J; bases not matched to a gene: 18. CDR3 amino acids: CASSQDGSGTPLGGYNEQFF. CDR3 DNA: TGCGCCAGCAGCCAAGATGGGAGCGGGACCCCTCTGGGGGGTTACAATGAGCAGTTCTTC.

The table lists this clonotype with many counts. The chain uses TRBV24-1 and TRBJ2-1; no reliable D call. The CDR3 totals 15 residues. V was pared by 4 bases and J by 6 bases, with 15 bases between. Germline V CDR1 and CDR2: KGHDR, SFDVKD. CDR3 nucleotides: TGTGCCACCAGTGACCCTGACACGTCCCCCAATGAGCAGTTCTTC. Protein product: CATSDPDTSPNEQFF.